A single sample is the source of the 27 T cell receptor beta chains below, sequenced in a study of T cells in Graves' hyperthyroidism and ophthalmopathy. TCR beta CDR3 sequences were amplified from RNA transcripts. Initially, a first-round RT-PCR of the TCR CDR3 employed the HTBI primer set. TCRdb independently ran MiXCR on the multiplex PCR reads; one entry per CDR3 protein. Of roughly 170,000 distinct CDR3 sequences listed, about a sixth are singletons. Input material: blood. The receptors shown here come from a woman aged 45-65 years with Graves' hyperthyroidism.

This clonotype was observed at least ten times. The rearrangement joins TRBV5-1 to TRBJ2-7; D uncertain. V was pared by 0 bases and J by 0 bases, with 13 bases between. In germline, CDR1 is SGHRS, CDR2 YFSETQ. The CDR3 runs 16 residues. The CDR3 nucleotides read TGCGCCAGCAGCTTGGGCGTAGGTTTATCCTCCTACGAGCAGTACTTC. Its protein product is CASSLGVGLSSYEQYF.

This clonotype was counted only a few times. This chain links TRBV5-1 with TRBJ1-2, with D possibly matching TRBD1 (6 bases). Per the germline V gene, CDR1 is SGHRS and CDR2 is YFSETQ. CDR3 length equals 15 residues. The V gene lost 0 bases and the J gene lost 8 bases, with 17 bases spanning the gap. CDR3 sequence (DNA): TGCGCCAGCAGCTTGGAGGGGGGTCCTTCGGGAGGCTACACCTTC. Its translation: CASSLEGGPSGGYTF.

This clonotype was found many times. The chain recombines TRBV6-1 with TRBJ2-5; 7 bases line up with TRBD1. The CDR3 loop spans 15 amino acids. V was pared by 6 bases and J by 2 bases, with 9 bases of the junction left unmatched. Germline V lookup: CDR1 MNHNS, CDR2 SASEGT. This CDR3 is CASRPTGTVQETQYF. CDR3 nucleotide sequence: TGTGCCAGCAGACCAACCGGGACAGTGCAAGAGACCCAGTACTTC.

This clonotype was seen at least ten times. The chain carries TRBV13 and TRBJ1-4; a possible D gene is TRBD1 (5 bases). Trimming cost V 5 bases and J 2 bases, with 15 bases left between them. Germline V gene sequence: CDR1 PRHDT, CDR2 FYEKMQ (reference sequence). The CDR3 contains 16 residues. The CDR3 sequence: CASSPVRGTTNEKLFF. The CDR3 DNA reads TGTGCCAGCAGCCCCGTCCGGGGGACGACTAATGAAAAACTGTTTTTT.

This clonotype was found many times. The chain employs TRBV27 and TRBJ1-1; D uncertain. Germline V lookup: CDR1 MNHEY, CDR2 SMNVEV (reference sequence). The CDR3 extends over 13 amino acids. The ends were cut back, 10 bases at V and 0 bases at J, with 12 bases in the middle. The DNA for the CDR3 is TGTGCCACCCAAATTTCGTTGAACACTGAAGCTTTCTTT. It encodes CATQISLNTEAFF.

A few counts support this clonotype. In DNA, the CDR3 is TGCGCCAGCAGCCAACTAGAAGGCTACGAGCAGTACTTC. Amino acid sequence: CASSQLEGYEQYF. The V and J genes are TRBV4-1 and TRBJ2-7; D not resolved. The length of the CDR3 is 13 residues. Trimming pared 2 bases from V and 3 bases from J, leaving 8 bases between. Looked up from germline, CDR1 is MGHRA and CDR2 is YSYEKL.

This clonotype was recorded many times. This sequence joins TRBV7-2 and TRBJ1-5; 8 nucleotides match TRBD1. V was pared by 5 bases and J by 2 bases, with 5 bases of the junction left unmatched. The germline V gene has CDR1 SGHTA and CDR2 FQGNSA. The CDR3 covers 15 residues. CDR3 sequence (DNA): TGTGCCAGCAGCCCCAAGGACAGGGGCAATCAGCCCCAGCATTTT. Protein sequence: CASSPKDRGNQPQHF.

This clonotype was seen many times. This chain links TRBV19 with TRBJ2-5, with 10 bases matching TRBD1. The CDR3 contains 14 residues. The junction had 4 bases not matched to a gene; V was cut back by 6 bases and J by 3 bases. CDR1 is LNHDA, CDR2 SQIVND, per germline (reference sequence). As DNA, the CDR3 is TGTGCCAGTAGCTCCGGACAGGGGGAAGAGACCCAGTACTTC. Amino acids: CASSSGQGEETQYF.

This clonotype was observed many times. CDR3 sequence (DNA): TGTGCCAGCAGCCACGGACAGAGGAACACCTATAATTCACCCCTCCACTTT. Translation gives CASSHGQRNTYNSPLHF. The J gene is TRBJ1-6, the V gene TRBV14; a weak D match, TRBD1 (6 bases). This CDR3 has 17 residues. V shed 3 bases and J shed 2 bases, with 14 bases lying between them. The germline CDR1 and CDR2 sequences are SGHDN and FVKESK. Supplemented by reference TRBV14 and TRBJ1-6, the full variable domain reads EAGVTQFPSHSVIEKGQTVTLRCDPISGHDNLYWYRRVMGKEIKFLLHFVKESKQDESGMPNNRFLAERTGGTYSTLKVQPAELEDSGVYFCASSHGQRNTYNSPLHFGNGTRLTVT.

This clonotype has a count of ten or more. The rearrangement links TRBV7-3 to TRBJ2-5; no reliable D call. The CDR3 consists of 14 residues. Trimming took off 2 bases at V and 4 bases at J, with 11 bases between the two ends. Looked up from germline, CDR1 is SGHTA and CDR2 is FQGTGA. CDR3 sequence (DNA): TGTGCCAGCAGCTTAGGGCCAGTCGGAGAGACCCAGTACTTC. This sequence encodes CASSLGPVGETQYF.

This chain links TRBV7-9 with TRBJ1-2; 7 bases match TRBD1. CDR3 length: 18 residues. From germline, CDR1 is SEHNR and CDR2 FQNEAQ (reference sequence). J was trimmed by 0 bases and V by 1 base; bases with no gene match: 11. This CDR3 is CASSLVFAGGIANYGYTF. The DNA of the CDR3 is TGTGCCAGCAGCTTAGTTTTTGCAGGGGGAATAGCTAACTATGGCTACACCTTC.

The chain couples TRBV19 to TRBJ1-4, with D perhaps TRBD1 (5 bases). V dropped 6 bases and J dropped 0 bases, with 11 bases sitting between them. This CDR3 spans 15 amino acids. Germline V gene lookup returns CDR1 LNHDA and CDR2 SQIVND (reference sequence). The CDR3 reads CASRGVDATNEKLFF. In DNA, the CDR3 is TGTGCCAGTAGGGGGGTGGACGCAACTAATGAAAAACTGTTTTTT. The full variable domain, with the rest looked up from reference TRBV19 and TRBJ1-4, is DGGITQSPKYLFRKEGQNVTLSCEQNLNHDAMYWYRQDPGQGLRLIYYSQIVNDFQKGDIAEGYSVSREKKESFPLTVTSAQKNPTAFYLCASRGVDATNEKLFFGSGTQLSVL.

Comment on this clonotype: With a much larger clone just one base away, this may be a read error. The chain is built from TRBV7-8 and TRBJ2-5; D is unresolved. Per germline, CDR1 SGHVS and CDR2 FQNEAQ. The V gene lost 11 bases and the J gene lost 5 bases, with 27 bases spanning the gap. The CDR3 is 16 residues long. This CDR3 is CAPPRPIDPVGETQYF. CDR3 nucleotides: TGTGCCCCTCCTCGCCCCATCGACCCCGTCGGGGAGACCCAGTACTTC.

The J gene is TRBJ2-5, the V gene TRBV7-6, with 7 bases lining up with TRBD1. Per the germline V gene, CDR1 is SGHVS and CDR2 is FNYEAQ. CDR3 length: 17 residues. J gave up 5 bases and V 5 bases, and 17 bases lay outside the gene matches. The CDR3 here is CASSALLTGVPGETQYF. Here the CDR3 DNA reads TGTGCCAGCAGCGCACTCCTAACAGGGGTTCCTGGGGAGACCCAGTACTTC.

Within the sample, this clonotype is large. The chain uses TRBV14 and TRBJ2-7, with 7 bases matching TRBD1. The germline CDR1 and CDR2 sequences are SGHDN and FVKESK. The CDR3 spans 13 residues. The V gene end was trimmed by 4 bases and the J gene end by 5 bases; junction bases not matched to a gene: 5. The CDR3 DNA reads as TGTGCCAGCAGCCCAAATACAGGGGACGAGCAGTACTTC. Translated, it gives CASSPNTGDEQYF.

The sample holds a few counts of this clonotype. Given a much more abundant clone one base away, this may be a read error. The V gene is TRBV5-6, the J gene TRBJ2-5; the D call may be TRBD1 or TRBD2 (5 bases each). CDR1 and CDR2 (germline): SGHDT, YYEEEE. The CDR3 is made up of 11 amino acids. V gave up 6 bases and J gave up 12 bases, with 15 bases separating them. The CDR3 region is CASTFAGTKYF. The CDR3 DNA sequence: TGTGCCAGCACCTTTGCAGGGACGAAGTACTTC.

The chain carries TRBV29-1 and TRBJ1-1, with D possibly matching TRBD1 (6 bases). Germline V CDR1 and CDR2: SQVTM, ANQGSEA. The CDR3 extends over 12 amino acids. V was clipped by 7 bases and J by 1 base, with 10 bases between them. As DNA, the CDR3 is TGCAGCGCCGCGACAGGGAACACTGAAGCTTTCTTT. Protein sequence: CSAATGNTEAFF. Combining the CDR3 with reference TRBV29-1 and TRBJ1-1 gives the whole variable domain SAVISQKPSRDICQRGTSLTIQCQVDSQVTMMFWYRQQPGQSLTLIATANQGSEATYESGFVIDKFPISRPNLTFSTLTVSNMSPEDSSIYLCSAATGNTEAFFGQGTRLTVV.

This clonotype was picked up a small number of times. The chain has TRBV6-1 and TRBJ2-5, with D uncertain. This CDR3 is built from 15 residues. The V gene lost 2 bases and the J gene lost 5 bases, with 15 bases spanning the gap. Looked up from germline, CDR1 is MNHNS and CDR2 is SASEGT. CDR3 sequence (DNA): TGTGCCAGCAGTGAAACACCATTTTCGAGGGAGACCCAGTACTTC. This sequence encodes CASSETPFSRETQYF.

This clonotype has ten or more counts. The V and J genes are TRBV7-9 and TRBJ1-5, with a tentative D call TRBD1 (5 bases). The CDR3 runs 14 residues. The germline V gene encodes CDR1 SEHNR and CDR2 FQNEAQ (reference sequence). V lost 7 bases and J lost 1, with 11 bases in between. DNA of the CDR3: TGTGCCAGCACTTGGGGGGGGAGCAATCAGCCCCAGCATTTT. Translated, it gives CASTWGGSNQPQHF.

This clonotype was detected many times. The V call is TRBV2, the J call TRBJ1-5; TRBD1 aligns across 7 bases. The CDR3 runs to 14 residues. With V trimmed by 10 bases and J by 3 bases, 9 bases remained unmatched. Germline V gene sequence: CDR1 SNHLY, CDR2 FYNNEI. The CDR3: CATWPGQYNQPQHF. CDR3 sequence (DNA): TGTGCCACCTGGCCGGGACAGTACAATCAGCCCCAGCATTTT.

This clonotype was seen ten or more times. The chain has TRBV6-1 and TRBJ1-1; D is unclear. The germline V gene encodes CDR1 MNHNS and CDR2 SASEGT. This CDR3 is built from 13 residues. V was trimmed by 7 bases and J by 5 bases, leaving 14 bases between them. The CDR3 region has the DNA TGTGCCAGCACTCAAACGGAGGGTACTGAAGCTTTCTTT. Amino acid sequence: CASTQTEGTEAFF.

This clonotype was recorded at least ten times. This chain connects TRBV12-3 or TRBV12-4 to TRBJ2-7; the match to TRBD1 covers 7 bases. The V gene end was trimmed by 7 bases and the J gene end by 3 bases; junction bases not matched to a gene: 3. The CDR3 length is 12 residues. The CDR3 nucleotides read TGTGCCAGCACTCCAGGGGGCTACGAGCAGTACTTC. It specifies CASTPGGYEQYF.

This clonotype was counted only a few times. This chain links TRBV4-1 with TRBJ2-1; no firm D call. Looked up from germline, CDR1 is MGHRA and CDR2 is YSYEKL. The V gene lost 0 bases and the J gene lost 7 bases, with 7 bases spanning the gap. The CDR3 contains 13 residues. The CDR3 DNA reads TGCGCCAGCAGCCAAGATGGAATGAATGAGCAGTTCTTC. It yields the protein CASSQDGMNEQFF.

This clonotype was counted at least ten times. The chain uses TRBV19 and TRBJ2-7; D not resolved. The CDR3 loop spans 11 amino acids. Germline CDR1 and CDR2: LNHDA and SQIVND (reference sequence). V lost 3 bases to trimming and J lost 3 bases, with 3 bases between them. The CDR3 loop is CASSMGYEQYF. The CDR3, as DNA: TGTGCCAGTAGTATGGGCTACGAGCAGTACTTC.

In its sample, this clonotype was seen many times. The CDR3, as DNA: TGTGCCAGCTCACCCTTCCCCGGGAGTGAAGCTTTCTTT. Amino acids: CASSPFPGSEAFF. The chain has TRBV18 and TRBJ1-1, with unresolved D. Germline CDR1 is KGHSH and CDR2 is LQKENI. This CDR3 is built from 13 residues. With 3 bases removed from V and 7 bases from J, the gap between germline ends came to 12 bases.

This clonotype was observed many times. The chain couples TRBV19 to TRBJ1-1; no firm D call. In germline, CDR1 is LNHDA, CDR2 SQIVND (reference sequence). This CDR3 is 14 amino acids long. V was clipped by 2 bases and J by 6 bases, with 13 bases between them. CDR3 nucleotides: TGTGCCAGTAGTATACAGGCTGCTTCGGCTGAAGCTTTCTTT. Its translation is CASSIQAASAEAFF.

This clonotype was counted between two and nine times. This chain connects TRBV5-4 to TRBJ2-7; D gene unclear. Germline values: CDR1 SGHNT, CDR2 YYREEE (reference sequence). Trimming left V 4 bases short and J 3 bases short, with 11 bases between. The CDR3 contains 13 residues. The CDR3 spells CASSTYNFYEQYF. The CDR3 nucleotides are TGTGCCAGCAGCACTTACAACTTCTACGAGCAGTACTTC.